Here is one T cell receptor beta chain with its context. A J-beta primer mix and a sample-barcoded 5' primer were used in a second PCR of roughly 6 to 11 cycles. TCRdb called the 5' RACE reads again in MiXCR, with one record for every CDR3 protein. The data contain approximately 800,000 distinct CDR3 sequences, about 48% of them singletons. This sample is part of a study of blood T cells in healthy people across ages. CDR1 is SNHLY and CDR2 is FYNNEI in the germline V gene. Trimming took off 8 bases at V and 1 base at J, with 11 bases between the two ends. The CDR3 runs 13 residues. The chain couples TRBV2 to TRBJ1-1; D might be TRBD1 (5 bases). This TCR derives from a man aged 80 or over in good health. Sequences were obtained from blood. This chain's CDR3 is CASPGGANTEAFF. In DNA form, the CDR3 reads TGTGCCAGCCCTGGAGGGGCGAACACTGAAGCTTTCTTT.